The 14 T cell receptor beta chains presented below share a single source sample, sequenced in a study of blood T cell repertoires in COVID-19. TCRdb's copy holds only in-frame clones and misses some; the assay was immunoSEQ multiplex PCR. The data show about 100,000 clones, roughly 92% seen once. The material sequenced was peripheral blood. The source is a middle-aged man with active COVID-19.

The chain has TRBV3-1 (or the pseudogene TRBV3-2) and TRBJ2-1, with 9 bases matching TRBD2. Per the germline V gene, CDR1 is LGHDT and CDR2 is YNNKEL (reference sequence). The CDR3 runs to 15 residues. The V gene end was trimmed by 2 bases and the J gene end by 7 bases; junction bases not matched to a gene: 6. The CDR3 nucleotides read TGTGCCAGCAGCCAATTGGCGGGAGGGGATAATGAGCAGTTCTTC. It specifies CASSQLAGGDNEQFF.

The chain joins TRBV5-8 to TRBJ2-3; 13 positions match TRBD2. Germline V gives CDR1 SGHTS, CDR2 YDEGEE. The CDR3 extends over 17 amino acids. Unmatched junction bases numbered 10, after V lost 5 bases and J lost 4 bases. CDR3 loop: CASRYRLGLAGSDTQYF. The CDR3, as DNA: TGTGCCAGCAGATACCGATTGGGACTAGCGGGATCAGATACGCAGTATTTT.

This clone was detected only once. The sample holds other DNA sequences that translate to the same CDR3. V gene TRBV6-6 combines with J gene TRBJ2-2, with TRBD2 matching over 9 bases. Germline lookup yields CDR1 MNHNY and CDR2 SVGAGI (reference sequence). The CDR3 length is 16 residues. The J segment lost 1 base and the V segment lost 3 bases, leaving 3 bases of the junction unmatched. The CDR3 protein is CASSYSGGGNTGELFF. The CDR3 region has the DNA TGTGCCAGCAGTTATAGCGGGGGAGGGAACACCGGGGAGCTGTTTTTT.

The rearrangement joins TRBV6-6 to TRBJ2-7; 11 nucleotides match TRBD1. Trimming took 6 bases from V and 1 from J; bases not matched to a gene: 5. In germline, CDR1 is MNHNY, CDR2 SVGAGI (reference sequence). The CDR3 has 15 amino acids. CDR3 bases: TGTGCCAGCAGAGCCGGGACAGGGGGATCCTACGAGCAGTACTTC. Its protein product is CASRAGTGGSYEQYF.

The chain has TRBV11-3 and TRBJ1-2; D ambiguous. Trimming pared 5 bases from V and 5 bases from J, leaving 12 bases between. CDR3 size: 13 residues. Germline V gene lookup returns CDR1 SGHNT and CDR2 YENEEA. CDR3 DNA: TGTGCCAGCAGCCCCACCGGGAGATATGGCTACACCTTC. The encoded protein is CASSPTGRYGYTF. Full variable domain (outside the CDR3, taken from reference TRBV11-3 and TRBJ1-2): EAGVVQSPRYKIIEKKQPVAFWCNPISGHNTLYWYLQNLGQGPELLIRYENEEAVDDSQLPKDRFSAERLKGVDSTLKIQPAELGDSAVYLCASSPTGRYGYTFGSGTRLTVV.

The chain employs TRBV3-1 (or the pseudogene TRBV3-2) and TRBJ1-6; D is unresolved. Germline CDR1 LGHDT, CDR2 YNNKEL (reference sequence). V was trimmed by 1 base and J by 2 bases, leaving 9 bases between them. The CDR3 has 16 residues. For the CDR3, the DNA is TGTGCCAGCAGCCAAGTGTCGGTCCCCTATAATTCACCCCTCCACTTT. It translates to CASSQVSVPYNSPLHF.

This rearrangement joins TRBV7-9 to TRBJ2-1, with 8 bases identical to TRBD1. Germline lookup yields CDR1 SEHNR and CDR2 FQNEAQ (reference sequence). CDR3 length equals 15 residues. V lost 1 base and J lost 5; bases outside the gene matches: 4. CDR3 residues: CASSLGPRGHNEQFF. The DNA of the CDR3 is TGTGCCAGCAGCTTAGGCCCCAGGGGGCACAATGAGCAGTTCTTC. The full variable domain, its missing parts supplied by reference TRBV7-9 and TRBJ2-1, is DTGVSQNPRHKITKRGQNVTFRCDPISEHNRLYWYRQTLGQGPEFLTYFQNEAQLEKSRLLSDRFSAERPKGSFSTLEIQRTEQGDSAMYLCASSLGPRGHNEQFFGPGTRLTVL.

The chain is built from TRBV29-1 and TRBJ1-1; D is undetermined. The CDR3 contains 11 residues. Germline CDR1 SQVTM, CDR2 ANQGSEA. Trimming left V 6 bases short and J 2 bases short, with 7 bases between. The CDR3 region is CSVPDNTEAFF. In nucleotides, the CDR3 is TGCAGCGTACCAGATAACACTGAAGCTTTCTTT.

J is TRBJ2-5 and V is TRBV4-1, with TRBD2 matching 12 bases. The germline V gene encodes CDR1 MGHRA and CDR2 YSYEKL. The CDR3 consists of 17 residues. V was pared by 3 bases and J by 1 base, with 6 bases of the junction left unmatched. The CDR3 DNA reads TGCGCCAGCAGCCAGGAGACTAGCGGGGGCCGCCAAGAGACCCAGTACTTC. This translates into CASSQETSGGRQETQYF.

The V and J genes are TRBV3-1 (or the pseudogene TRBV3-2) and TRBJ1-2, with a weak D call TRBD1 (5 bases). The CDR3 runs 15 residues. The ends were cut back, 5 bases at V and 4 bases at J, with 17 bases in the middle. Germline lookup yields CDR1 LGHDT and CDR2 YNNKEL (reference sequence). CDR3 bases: TGTGCCAGCAGCGCGACACCCGACAGCCGCTATGGCTACACCTTC. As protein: CASSATPDSRYGYTF.

The CDR3, as DNA: TGCAGCGTTGTACTAGCTAGCACAGATACGCAGTATTTT. It specifies CSVVLASTDTQYF. The chain uses TRBV29-1 and TRBJ2-3; tentative D call: TRBD2 (6 bases). With 4 bases removed from V and 0 bases from J, the gap between germline ends came to 8 bases. The CDR3 runs 13 residues. Germline assignment: CDR1 SQVTM and CDR2 ANQGSEA.

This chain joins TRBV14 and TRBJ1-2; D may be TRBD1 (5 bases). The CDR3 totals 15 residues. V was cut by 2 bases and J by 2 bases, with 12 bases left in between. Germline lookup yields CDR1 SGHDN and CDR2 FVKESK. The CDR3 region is CASSQFSGVNYGYTF. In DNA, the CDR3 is TGTGCCAGCAGCCAATTCTCGGGGGTCAACTATGGCTACACCTTC.

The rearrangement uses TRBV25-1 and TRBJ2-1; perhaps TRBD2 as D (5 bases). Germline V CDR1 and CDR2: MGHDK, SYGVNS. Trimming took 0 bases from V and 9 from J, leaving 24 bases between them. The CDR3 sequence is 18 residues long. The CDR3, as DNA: TGTGCCAGCAGTGAATATAAATGGAGCGGACCAAAGGATCCTGAGCAGTTCTTC. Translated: CASSEYKWSGPKDPEQFF. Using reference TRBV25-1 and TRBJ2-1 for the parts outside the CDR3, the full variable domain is EADIYQTPRYLVIGTGKKITLECSQTMGHDKMYWYQQDPGMELHLIHYSYGVNSTEKGDLSSESTVSRIRTEHFPLTLESARPSHTSQYLCASSEYKWSGPKDPEQFFGPGTRLTVL.

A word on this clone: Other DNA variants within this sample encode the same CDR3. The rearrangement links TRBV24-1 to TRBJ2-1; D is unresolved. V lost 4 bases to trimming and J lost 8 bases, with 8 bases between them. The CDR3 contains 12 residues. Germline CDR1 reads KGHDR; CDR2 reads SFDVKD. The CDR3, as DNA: TGTGCCACCAGTGACGCCCGGGATGAGCAGTTCTTC. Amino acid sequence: CATSDARDEQFF.